The 32 T cell receptor beta chains below were found in one sample sequenced in a study of blood T cell repertoires in COVID-19. The assay was immunoSEQ multiplex PCR, and TCRdb's table has in-frame clones only and misses some. The sample has about 87,000 clones, roughly 88% seen once; the top ten hold around 10%. Sequencing used peripheral blood. These receptors were collected from a man aged 80 or over with acute or convalescent COVID-19.

The rearrangement links TRBV28 to TRBJ2-2, with D perhaps TRBD2 (5 bases). Germline lookup yields CDR1 MDHEN and CDR2 SYDVKM. The V end was cut by 9 bases, the J end by 7 bases, with 21 bases between. This CDR3 has 15 residues. The CDR3 nucleotides read TGTGCCAGTATCTACTCTGGACGGGAAAACGGGGAGCTGTTTTTT. Translation gives CASIYSGRENGELFF.

V and J are TRBV7-6 and TRBJ1-2; tentative D call: TRBD1 (6 bases). The CDR3 is made up of 16 amino acids. Germline values: CDR1 SGHVS, CDR2 FNYEAQ. Trimming removed 2 bases from V and 0 bases from J, with 13 bases in between. The CDR3 DNA reads TGTGCCAGCAGCTTAATACAGGGCGCCGCTAACTATGGCTACACCTTC. Its translation is CASSLIQGAANYGYTF.

This chain uses TRBV18 with TRBJ1-2; D is ambiguous. Trimming cost V 2 bases and J 2 bases, with 15 bases left between them. The CDR3 totals 16 residues. CDR1 KGHSH and CDR2 LQKENI come from the germline V gene. The CDR3 DNA is TGTGCCAGCTCACCAGGGCCGGCCCAACTGAACTATGGCTACACCTTC. It is translated as CASSPGPAQLNYGYTF.

The rearrangement uses TRBV7-9 and TRBJ1-5; 8 nucleotides match TRBD1. Per germline, CDR1 SEHNR and CDR2 FQNEAQ (reference sequence). CDR3 length: 16 amino acids. Losses at the gene ends were 1 base for V and 4 bases for J; bases not matched to a gene: 6. The CDR3 DNA is TGTGCCAGCAGCTTAGGAGGGACAGGACTAAATCAGCCCCAGCATTTT. It specifies CASSLGGTGLNQPQHF.

This clone was seen a single time. V gene TRBV5-4 combines with J gene TRBJ2-3; 9 bases match TRBD2. With 4 bases clipped from V and 8 bases from J, the junction kept 11 bases outside the gene matches. This CDR3 has 15 amino acids. Germline V gene sequence: CDR1 SGHNT, CDR2 YYREEE (reference sequence). CDR3 DNA sequence: TGTGCCAGCAGCCCCCCTGCGGGAGGGCCGAGTACGCAGTATTTT. Translating gives CASSPPAGGPSTQYF.

In this sample, this clone turned up a few times. The CDR3 DNA follows: TGTGCCAGCAGCTTAGCTTTAGCGGGGTTCTCTGGGGCCAACGTCCTGACTTTC. Translated, it gives CASSLALAGFSGANVLTF. V usage is TRBV7-9 and J usage is TRBJ2-6; 8 bases align to TRBD2. The CDR3 is made up of 18 amino acids. V was clipped by 0 bases and J by 0 bases; unmatched bases: 4. Germline lookup yields CDR1 SEHNR and CDR2 FQNEAQ (reference sequence).

This clone has just one count. The chain uses TRBV5-4 and TRBJ2-2; tentative D call: TRBD1 (6 bases). The CDR3 extends over 16 amino acids. Trimming pared 9 bases from V and 3 bases from J, leaving 21 bases between. Germline assignment: CDR1 SGHNT and CDR2 YYREEE (reference sequence). The CDR3 DNA reads TGTGCCACCCAACTCCCACAGGGTACGGACACCGGGGAGCTGTTTTTT. It translates to CATQLPQGTDTGELFF.

The chain carries TRBV4-3 and TRBJ2-3, with 8 bases that match TRBD1. CDR1 and CDR2 from the germline V gene are LGHNA and YSLEER. The CDR3 consists of 16 residues. Trimming removed 1 base from V and 5 bases from J; junction bases left unmatched: 8. The CDR3 here is CASSQVSAGGIDTQYF. The CDR3 DNA follows: TGCGCCAGCAGCCAAGTATCGGCAGGGGGCATAGATACGCAGTATTTT.

This clone was picked up one time. J is TRBJ2-7 and V is TRBV28, with TRBD1 matching over 9 bases. This CDR3 is 15 amino acids long. V lost 8 bases and J lost 2; bases outside the gene matches: 10. Per germline, CDR1 MDHEN and CDR2 SYDVKM. CDR3 region: CASGSDGTGTYEQYF. The CDR3 nucleotides read TGTGCCAGCGGATCAGACGGGACAGGGACCTACGAGCAGTACTTC.

The rearrangement joins TRBV14 to TRBJ2-7, with 7 nucleotides matching TRBD1. Trimming removed 6 bases from V and 0 bases from J; junction bases left unmatched: 14. CDR3 size: 17 residues. Germline-derived CDR1 and CDR2 are SGHDN and FVKESK. CDR3 in amino acids: CASSTTVRDRDSYEQYF. CDR3 nucleotide sequence: TGTGCCAGCAGTACGACGGTTCGGGACAGAGACTCCTACGAGCAGTACTTC.

This chain links TRBV6-1 with TRBJ2-3, with a possible D match to TRBD2 (6 bases). V lost 4 bases, J lost 0 bases, and 14 bases lay in between. Germline V CDR1 and CDR2: MNHNS, SASEGT. This CDR3 is 16 amino acids long. The CDR3 protein is CASSVHGGSSTDTQYF. The CDR3 nucleotides read TGTGCCAGCAGTGTTCATGGGGGGTCAAGCACAGATACGCAGTATTTT.

V and J are TRBV4-2 and TRBJ2-1, with D possibly TRBD2 on 6 matching bases. The germline CDR1 and CDR2 sequences are LGHNA and YNFKEQ. V lost 2 bases to trimming and J lost 9 bases, with 17 bases between them. This CDR3 comprises 15 residues. The CDR3: CASSQQVSTAGEQFF. In nucleotides, the CDR3 is TGTGCCAGCAGCCAACAGGTCTCCACAGCGGGTGAGCAGTTCTTC.

This chain connects TRBV25-1 to TRBJ1-2; D perhaps matches TRBD1 (6 bases). This CDR3 contains 13 residues. Germline lookup yields CDR1 MGHDK and CDR2 SYGVNS. V lost 3 bases, J lost 6 bases, and 11 bases lay in between. The DNA for the CDR3 is TGTGCCAGCAGTGATATAGGGGGAAATGGCTACACCTTC. This gives the protein CASSDIGGNGYTF.

The chain has TRBV5-1 and TRBJ2-7; TRBD2 is a possible D gene (6 bases). Germline V gene data show CDR1 as SGHRS and CDR2 as YFSETQ. Trimming took off 7 bases at V and 2 bases at J, with 16 bases between the two ends. This CDR3 has 14 residues. The chain's CDR3 is CASAPFGEAYEQYF. CDR3 in DNA: TGCGCCAGCGCCCCCTTTGGGGAGGCCTACGAGCAGTACTTC. Filled out from reference TRBV5-1 and TRBJ2-7, the complete variable domain reads KAGVTQTPRYLIKTRGQQVTLSCSPISGHRSVSWYQQTPGQGLQFLFEYFSETQRNKGNFPGRFSGRQFSNSRSEMNVSTLELGDSALYLCASAPFGEAYEQYFGPGTRLTVT.

The chain employs TRBV3-1 (or the pseudogene TRBV3-2) and TRBJ2-2, with 8 bases identical to TRBD1. The CDR3 has 15 amino acids. V gave up 6 bases and J gave up 4 bases; unmatched junction bases: 7. Germline loops: CDR1 LGHDT, CDR2 YNNKEL (reference sequence). As DNA, the CDR3 is TGTGCCAGCAGTAATACCGGGACAGGCACCGGGGAGCTGTTTTTT. It yields the protein CASSNTGTGTGELFF.

The chain uses TRBV27 and TRBJ1-1, with D possibly being TRBD1 (6 bases). The CDR3 runs 14 residues. The V end was cut by 6 bases, the J end by 5 bases, with 16 bases between. The V gene's germline CDR1 is MNHEY and CDR2 SMNVEV (reference sequence). In nucleotides, the CDR3 is TGTGCCAGCAGGCCAACAGGGTTGTGGACTGAAGCTTTCTTT. Translation gives CASRPTGLWTEAFF.

This clone occurred once. The chain couples TRBV28 to TRBJ1-2; D not certain. The CDR3 runs 10 residues. Germline CDR1 reads MDHEN; CDR2 reads SYDVKM. With 6 bases removed from V and 7 bases from J, the gap between germline ends came to 6 bases. CDR3 amino acids: CASRSLGYTF. The CDR3 coding sequence is TGTGCCAGCAGGAGTCTTGGCTACACCTTC.

This chain joins TRBV18 and TRBJ2-5, with 9 bases that match TRBD1. Germline CDR1 KGHSH, CDR2 LQKENI. With 6 bases clipped from V and 2 bases from J, the junction kept 7 bases outside the gene matches. The CDR3 length is 15 residues. Here the CDR3 reads CASSHIQGAQETQYF. CDR3 nucleotide sequence: TGTGCCAGCTCGCATATACAGGGGGCACAAGAGACCCAGTACTTC.

The genes are TRBV5-6 and TRBJ2-7; TRBD1 agrees at 7 bases. Looked up from germline, CDR1 is SGHDT and CDR2 is YYEEEE. V lost 3 bases, J lost 4 bases, and 4 bases stayed unmatched. The CDR3 is made up of 13 amino acids. CDR3: CASSSDRDYEQYF. The CDR3 nucleotides read TGTGCCAGCAGCTCAGACAGGGATTACGAGCAGTACTTC.

This chain connects TRBV28 to TRBJ1-2; 9 bases align to TRBD1. The germline V gene has CDR1 MDHEN and CDR2 SYDVKM. The junction had 5 bases not matched to a gene; V was cut back by 3 bases and J by 3 bases. The length of the CDR3 is 15 residues. The CDR3 DNA is TGTGCCAGCAGTTTGTGGGACAGGGTACACTATGGCTACACCTTC. Amino acid sequence: CASSLWDRVHYGYTF.

This chain links TRBV28 with TRBJ1-1; D is perhaps TRBD1 (6 bases). Trimming pared 0 bases from V and 5 bases from J, leaving 10 bases between. CDR3 size: 14 residues. CDR1 is MDHEN and CDR2 is SYDVKM in the germline V gene. CDR3 bases: TGTGCCAGCAGTTTATGGGGGGCGATGACTGAAGCTTTCTTT. Residues: CASSLWGAMTEAFF.

The chain recombines TRBV9 with TRBJ2-1; the match to TRBD2 covers 10 bases. The V segment lost 2 bases and the J segment 6 bases; nucleotides outside the gene matches: 5. The CDR3 is 15 residues long. Germline V CDR1 and CDR2: SGDLS, YYNGEE. The CDR3 DNA follows: TGTGCCAGCAGCGTTTTAGCGGGAGGAGGCAATGAGCAGTTCTTC. Amino acid sequence: CASSVLAGGGNEQFF.

This sequence joins TRBV9 and TRBJ2-7, with a weak D call TRBD2 (6 bases). The V end was cut by 0 bases, the J end by 5 bases, with 15 bases between. This CDR3 contains 15 residues. From germline, CDR1 is SGDLS and CDR2 YYNGEE. This CDR3 is CASSVGGVSWDEQYF. Here the CDR3 DNA reads TGTGCCAGCAGCGTAGGGGGGGTGAGCTGGGACGAGCAGTACTTC.

J is TRBJ2-7 and V is TRBV9; TRBD2 might be the D (6 bases). The CDR3 extends over 14 amino acids. With 3 bases removed from V and 5 bases from J, the gap between germline ends came to 15 bases. CDR1 and CDR2 from the germline V gene are SGDLS and YYNGEE. CDR3 loop: CASSAGLSPDEQYF. The CDR3 nucleotides read TGTGCCAGCAGCGCGGGACTGAGCCCCGACGAGCAGTACTTC.

The chain combines TRBV23-1 with TRBJ1-4; 11 nucleotides agree with TRBD1. TRBV23-1 is an open reading frame, and its role is uncertain. This CDR3 comprises 14 residues. V shed 4 bases and J 7 bases; nucleotides not matched to a gene: 2. The DNA of the CDR3 is TGCGCCAGCAGTCCGGACAGGGGGCTTGAAAAACTGTTTTTT. Its translation is CASSPDRGLEKLFF.

The chain combines TRBV5-1 with TRBJ2-7; 7 bases line up with TRBD1. Germline V gene lookup returns CDR1 SGHRS and CDR2 YFSETQ. There are 15 residues in the CDR3. The V segment lost 6 bases and the J segment 1 base; nucleotides outside the gene matches: 10. As DNA, the CDR3 is TGCGCCAGCACCCCCGGGCAGGGGGAATCCTACGAGCAGTACTTC. It codes for CASTPGQGESYEQYF. The variable domain in full, completed from reference TRBV5-1 and TRBJ2-7, reads KAGVTQTPRYLIKTRGQQVTLSCSPISGHRSVSWYQQTPGQGLQFLFEYFSETQRNKGNFPGRFSGRQFSNSRSEMNVSTLELGDSALYLCASTPGQGESYEQYFGPGTRLTVT.

J is TRBJ1-2 and V is TRBV30, with D perhaps TRBD1 (5 bases). The V and J ends lost 1 base and 4 bases respectively, with 16 bases between them. The germline CDR1 and CDR2 sequences are GTSNPN and SVGIG (reference sequence). The CDR3 contains 15 residues. CDR3 in DNA: TGTGCCTGGAGTGGTTCTTCCGGGGGGGTCTATGGCTACACCTTC. Protein sequence: CAWSGSSGGVYGYTF.

The DNA of the CDR3 is TGCGCCAGCAGCTTGGTAACACAGGGTGAAGCTTTCTTT. Its protein product is CASSLVTQGEAFF. The V gene is TRBV5-1, the J gene TRBJ1-1; tentative D call: TRBD1 (6 bases). Trimming left V 0 bases short and J 7 bases short, with 10 bases between. The CDR3 loop spans 13 amino acids. Germline V lookup: CDR1 SGHRS, CDR2 YFSETQ.

V gene TRBV6-5 combines with J gene TRBJ1-3; D not certain. With 6 bases removed from V and 4 bases from J, the gap between germline ends came to 13 bases. Germline assignment: CDR1 MNHEY and CDR2 SVGAGI. CDR3 size: 14 residues. The CDR3 reads CASSLALRGNTIYF. In DNA, the CDR3 is TGTGCCAGCAGCCTCGCTCTGAGGGGAAACACCATATATTTT.

V usage is TRBV30 and J usage is TRBJ1-4, with D possibly being TRBD1 (6 bases). V was shortened by 0 bases and J by 5 bases, with 10 bases between the two germline ends. The CDR3 has 14 amino acids. Germline CDR1 reads GTSNPN; CDR2 reads SVGIG (reference sequence). The CDR3 here is CAWSVGHTNEKLFF. In DNA form, the CDR3 reads TGTGCCTGGAGTGTGGGACACACAAATGAAAAACTGTTTTTT.

The chain joins TRBV7-2 to TRBJ2-5; 7 positions match TRBD2. Trimming at V came to 2 bases and at J to 0 bases, leaving 12 bases not matched to a gene. The CDR3 contains 18 residues. The V gene's germline CDR1 is SGHTA and CDR2 FQGNSA. CDR3 protein: CASSLNPLGLVYQETQYF. DNA of the CDR3: TGTGCCAGCAGCTTAAACCCCCTCGGACTAGTGTACCAAGAGACCCAGTACTTC.

This chain links TRBV3-1 (or the pseudogene TRBV3-2) with TRBJ2-5; D might be TRBD2 (5 bases). The V end lost 2 bases, the J end lost 5 bases, and 12 bases lay between the germline ends. Looked up from germline, CDR1 is LGHDT and CDR2 is YNNKEL (reference sequence). The CDR3 has 14 amino acids. CDR3 in amino acids: CASSQSGGGETQYF. CDR3 in DNA: TGTGCCAGCAGCCAAAGCGGTGGAGGCGAGACCCAGTACTTC.